A selection of T cell receptor beta chains follows, all from one sample in a study of sequential checkpoint blockade in melanoma. Sequencing was performed with immunoSEQ multiplex PCR; in TCRdb, only in-frame clones are kept and a portion is missing. The table records around 41,000 clones, around 86% of them present only once. This specimen was CD8+ T cells sorted from blood (inferred from file names), taken from a patient given nivolumab and ipilimumab in sequence. Receptor source: a human donor with melanoma. The CDR3 runs from the conserved cysteine through the conserved F or W. Each record gives: V gene, CDR3 protein.

TRBV11-2	CASSLATGQRYTF
TRBV4-2	CASSQDFNTVYGYTF
TRBV11-3	CASSQRDRGFQETQYF
TRBV14	CASSQDRGRNVNTEAFF
TRBV19	CASTTRQGITGNTIYF
TRBV27	CASSLSAGYSSYEQYF
TRBV5-1	CASSLQGTEAFF
TRBV13	CASNPGGSYEQYF
TRBV7-6	CASSKGFVQGAPDTQYF
TRBV6-1	CASSEDGEPQHF
TRBV7-9	CASSQQGYYEQYF
TRBV7-9	CASSSGLDEQFF
TRBV29-1	CSVPYRGTEAFF
TRBV9	CASSPGGATDTQYF
TRBV5-6	CASQTSGTPYEQYF
TRBV11-2	CASSLDRGPDQPQHF
TRBV27	CASRTNTGRRWYSPLHF
TRBV27	CASSLSVGREQYF
TRBV5-5	CASSLGLGQPYTF
TRBV5-1	CASSLNEGGGDTQYF
TRBV9	CASSVGRGGPEQFF
TRBV19	CASSTWDRGNEQYF
TRBV4-2	CASSPWASDRPSSGANVLTF
TRBV19	CASSPRLVMSNQPQHF
TRBV9	CASSVVQEGTEAFF
TRBV19	CASSEGLAGGLEQFF
TRBV7-9	CASTHGTSNTYEQYF
TRBV19	CASSISGTGVYEQYF
TRBV4-1	CASSLGQGEETQYF
TRBV13	CASSGSGTGVSYEQYF
TRBV11-2	CASSLNGLLAESSYEQYF
TRBV29-1	CSVEGGTSGSGGYTDTQYF
TRBV13	CASSLSRNTEAFF
TRBV4-1	CASSQSQTLYNEQFF
TRBV27	CASSLSHLGRIGTDTQYF
TRBV19	CASSMGQGWTGAQHF
TRBV27	CASSLGTGGSYEQYF
TRBV11-3	CASSLDLDTQYF
TRBV6-5	CASSYARWNTGELFF
TRBV4-2	CASSRLDREPGNTIYF
TRBV7-9	CASSSGQGALIEQFF
TRBV27	CASSPWTGKGNQPQHF
TRBV4-1	CASKVGTGVNSPLHF
TRBV10-2	CASSDGRRYEQYF
TRBV29-1	CSDPPTQGEQYF
TRBV9	CASSGGGGSGANVLTF
TRBV9	CASSVGDYSNQPQHF
TRBV5-6	CASSWSVEGNSPLHF
TRBV1	CTSSRTSGRAGRQYF
TRBV25-1	CASSGWTAVGNTGELFF
TRBV6-5	CASSSRDRATYEQYF
TRBV27	CASSKGLARDTQYF
TRBV7-9	CASTESDRTPGGYTF
TRBV6-6	CASSLNLGETYFEF